This T cell receptor (beta chain) is drawn from a study of blood T cell repertoires in COVID-19. Study information: Italy, Spain and the United States were the sources of the convalescent and acute COVID-19 samples. The analysed material was cDNA or gDNA that came from T cells, B-cell-depleted T cells, or PBMCs.

Note on this clone: Mismatch with germline at one junction end may stem from a read error.

Grouping used clinical history reported by participants in a survey and questionnaire. Original data processing: Cell counts per sample came from amplifying reference gene primers. Clones were read by immunoSEQ multiplex PCR, and TCRdb kept only the in-frame ones, dropping some. That table is the source of V, J and clone size, and D and trimming were worked out from the DNA. The sample contains more than 100,000 clones, about 81% of which appear only once. This CDR3 has 15 amino acids. The germline V gene encodes CDR1 ENHRY and CDR2 SYGVKD. The clonotype originates from a middle-aged man with acute COVID-19. Sequencing was done on a sample of PBMCs or T cells enriched from blood (not recorded which). The genes are TRBV10-3 and TRBJ2-5; 10 bases fit TRBD2. The DNA for the CDR3 is TGTGCCATCAGTGAGAAAGCGGGGGGGCAAGGGACCCAGTACTTC. Translated, it gives CAISEKAGGQGTQYF.